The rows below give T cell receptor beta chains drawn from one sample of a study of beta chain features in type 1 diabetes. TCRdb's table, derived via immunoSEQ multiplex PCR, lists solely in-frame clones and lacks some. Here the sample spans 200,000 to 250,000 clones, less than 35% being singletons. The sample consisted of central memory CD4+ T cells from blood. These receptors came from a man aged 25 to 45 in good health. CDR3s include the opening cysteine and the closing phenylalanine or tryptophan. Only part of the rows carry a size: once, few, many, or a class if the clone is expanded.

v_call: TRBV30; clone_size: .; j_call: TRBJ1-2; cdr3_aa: CAHPLGLNYGYTF
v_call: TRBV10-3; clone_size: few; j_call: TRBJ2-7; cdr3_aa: CAISEHSYEQYF
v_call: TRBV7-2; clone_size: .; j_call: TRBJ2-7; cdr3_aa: CASSPGLALSYEQYF
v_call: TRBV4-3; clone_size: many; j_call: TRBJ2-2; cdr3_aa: CASKERLNTGELFF
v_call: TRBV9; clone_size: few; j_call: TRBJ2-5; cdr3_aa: CASSVTGGPGETQYF
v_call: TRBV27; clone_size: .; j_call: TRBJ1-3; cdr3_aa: CASSPEGVGGNTIYF
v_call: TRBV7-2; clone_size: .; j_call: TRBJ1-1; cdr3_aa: CASSLQGARTEAFF
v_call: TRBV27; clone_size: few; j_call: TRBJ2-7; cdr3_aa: CASSKRGVEQYF
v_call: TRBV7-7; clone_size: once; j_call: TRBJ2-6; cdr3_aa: CASSPGTGFSGANVLTF
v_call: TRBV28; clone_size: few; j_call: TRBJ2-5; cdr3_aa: CASSLQWGAETQYF
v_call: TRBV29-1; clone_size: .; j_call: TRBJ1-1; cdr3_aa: CSVGTQYTEAFF
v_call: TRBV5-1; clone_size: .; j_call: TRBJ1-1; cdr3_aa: CASSLAQTPNTEAFF
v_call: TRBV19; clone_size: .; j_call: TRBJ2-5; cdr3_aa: CASSALGAETQYF
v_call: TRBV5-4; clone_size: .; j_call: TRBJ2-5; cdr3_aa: CASSPSSGGAGETQYF
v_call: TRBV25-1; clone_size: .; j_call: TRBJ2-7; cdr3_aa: CASKDRGHHEQYF
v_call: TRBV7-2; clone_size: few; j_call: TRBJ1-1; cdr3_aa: CASSSRPRSEAFF
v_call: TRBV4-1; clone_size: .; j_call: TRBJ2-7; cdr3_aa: CASSQDKGSLYEQYF
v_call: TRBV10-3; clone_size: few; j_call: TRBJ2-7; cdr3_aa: CAISALGTDRYEQYF
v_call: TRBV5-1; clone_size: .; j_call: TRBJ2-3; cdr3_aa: CASSLVGDTQYF
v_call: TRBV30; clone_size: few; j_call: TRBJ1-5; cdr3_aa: CAWSGGQGSNQPQHF
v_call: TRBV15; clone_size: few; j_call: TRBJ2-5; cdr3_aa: CATSQRTGNQETQYF
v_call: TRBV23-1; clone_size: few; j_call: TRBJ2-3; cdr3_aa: CAVPGHRDTQYF
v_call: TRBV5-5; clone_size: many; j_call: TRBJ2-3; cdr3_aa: CASGGELGDTQYF
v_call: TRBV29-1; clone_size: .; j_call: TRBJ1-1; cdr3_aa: CSVNRGQVNTEAFF
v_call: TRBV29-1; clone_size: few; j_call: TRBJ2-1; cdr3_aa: CSVSTLAGVGGEQFF
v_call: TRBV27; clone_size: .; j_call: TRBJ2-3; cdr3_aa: CASSSDTRDTDTQYF
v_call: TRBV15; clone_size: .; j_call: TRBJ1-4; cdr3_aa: CATSRESRGPEKLFF
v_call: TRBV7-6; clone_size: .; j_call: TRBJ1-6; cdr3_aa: CASSSLSSPLHF
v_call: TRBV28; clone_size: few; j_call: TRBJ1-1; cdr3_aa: CASGTRAFF